The rows below give T cell receptor beta chains drawn from one sample of a study of blood T cell repertoires in COVID-19. This table comes from immunoSEQ multiplex PCR, and its TCRdb copy is limited to in-frame clones, with some not included. Among around 190,000 clones, 65% to 80% were seen once, and the ten largest hold roughly 12%. The sequenced material came from peripheral blood. The receptors were sampled from a woman between 45 and 60 years old with acute or convalescent COVID-19. Each CDR3 is given without its conserved first and last residue. Each record gives: D gene, V gene, CDR3 protein. The D gene is left open where the match is weak.

>.|TRBV30
AWMTPVGGPASYT
>TRBD2|TRBV5-6
ASSLDWGTSGFPYEQY
>.|TRBV28
ASSSRVASSYEQY
>TRBD1|TRBV18
ASSLGTGDHQPQH
>TRBD2|TRBV10-3
AISESGAGGPDEQY
>TRBD2|TRBV30
AWSISGVSNEQF
>.|TRBV7-5
ARTSRMNTEAF
>.|TRBV28
ASSDTSSYNSPLH
>.|TRBV5-6
ASSPGGGELF
>TRBD1|TRBV7-2
ASSYGQGTYYEQY
>TRBD2|TRBV6-4
ASSGTSGRQGAITYEQY
>TRBD1|TRBV5-1
ASSLTGGPNIQY
>.|TRBV12-5
ASGLVRGTQAF
>.|TRBV5-1
ASSLVQENTEAF
>TRBD1|TRBV18
ASSRGTANTGELF
>.|TRBV5-6
ASSFSWTASNQPQH
>.|TRBV9
ASSPGDYSNQPQH
>.|TRBV3-1/TRBV3-2
ASAPRTPGNTIY
>TRBD1|TRBV30
AWSVRTGDSPLH
>.|TRBV19
ASRGASWQPQH
>.|TRBV7-2
ASSSGVNTEAF
>TRBD1|TRBV19
ASSIRQGARETQY
>TRBD1|TRBV24-1
ATSGPGTGTHSPYEQY
>TRBD1|TRBV28
ASTRSGTGRTEAF